A single sample is the source of the 4 T cell receptor beta chains below, sequenced in a study of T cells in Graves' hyperthyroidism and ophthalmopathy. RNA transcripts gave rise to amplified TCR beta CDR3 regions. A set of HTBI primers served as the primers for a first-round RT-PCR of the TCR CDR3. MiXCR was run by TCRdb on the multiplex PCR reads, yielding one entry per CDR3 protein. The sample holds around 500,000 distinct CDR3 sequences, about 16% seen once. Input material: blood. These receptors were collected from a woman aged 25 to 39 with Graves' ophthalmopathy.

This clonotype was observed many times. The chain combines TRBV7-2 with TRBJ2-7; the match to TRBD2 covers 7 bases. After removal of 2 bases from V and 3 bases from J, the junction contained 10 bases not matched to a gene. Germline V lookup: CDR1 SGHTA, CDR2 FQGNSA. The CDR3 extends over 16 amino acids. The CDR3 sequence: CASSLQHSREFYEQYF. As DNA, the CDR3 is TGTGCCAGCAGCTTACAGCACTCGCGGGAGTTCTACGAGCAGTACTTC. The full variable domain, its missing parts supplied by reference TRBV7-2 and TRBJ2-7, is GAGVSQSPSNKVTEKGKDVELRCDPISGHTALYWYRQSLGQGLEFLIYFQGNSAPDKSGLPSDRFSAERTGGSVSTLTIQRTQQEDSAVYLCASSLQHSREFYEQYFGPGTRLTVT.

This clonotype showed up many times. The V gene is TRBV20-1, the J gene TRBJ2-7; 8 nucleotides match TRBD2. This CDR3 has 13 residues. J gave up 5 bases and V 3 bases, and 6 bases lay outside the gene matches. Germline CDR1 is DFQATT and CDR2 is SNEGSKA (reference sequence). The CDR3 nucleotides read TGCAGTGCTAGTCCGGGACTAGGCCACGAGCAGTACTTC. It codes for CSASPGLGHEQYF.

This clonotype was counted only a few times. The chain is built from TRBV7-9 and TRBJ1-3; D unclear. CDR1 SEHNR and CDR2 FQNEAQ come from the germline V gene (reference sequence). The CDR3 length is 14 residues. V was shortened by 4 bases and J by 6 bases, with 13 bases between the two germline ends. CDR3 amino acids: CASSSAGMLNTIYF. CDR3 coding DNA: TGTGCCAGCAGCTCAGCCGGGATGTTAAACACCATATATTTT.

Note on this clonotype: This could be a read error, since a much larger clone is one nucleotide away. The CDR3 ends on some other residue instead of the conserved phenylalanine or tryptophan, so this is likely a read error. The genes are TRBV5-6 and TRBJ2-1; 7 bases are shared with TRBD1. V gave up 7 bases and J gave up 5 bases; unmatched junction bases: 3. This CDR3 has 12 residues. Per germline, CDR1 SGHDT and CDR2 YYEEEE. The CDR3 DNA follows: TGTGCCAGCGGGACAGCCAACAATGAGCAGTTCCTC. Protein product: CASGTANNEQFL.